One and the same sample provided the 2 T cell receptor beta chains below, sequenced in a study of cytomegalovirus exposure and HLA in healthy donors (dated by TCRdb to about 2017). The method behind the library was the immunoSEQ multiplex PCR assay. For the multiplex PCR, a mixture combining 60 forward primers for TCR Vbeta segments and 13 reverse primers for TCR Jbeta segments was used. TCRdb provides this immuneACCESS table in a form limited to in-frame rearrangements. Some clones are lacking; in checked studies, under half of them reflect an unresolved V gene, and why the rest are absent is not known. The sample table shows 150,000 or so clones, and roughly 73% are seen once. Around 1.6% of the sample is in the top ten clones. The sequenced sample consisted of PBMCs. These receptors were collected from a woman aged 18-29 years in good health and CMV-seronegative.

The genes are TRBV9 and TRBJ2-5; D might be TRBD1 (5 bases). Trimming left V 5 bases short and J 1 base short, with 9 bases between. The CDR3 covers 13 residues. The germline gives CDR1 SGDLS, CDR2 YYNGEE. CDR3 nucleotide sequence: TGTGCCAGCAGTCAGGGATTCCAAGAGACCCAGTACTTC. Translated: CASSQGFQETQYF. Using reference TRBV9 and TRBJ2-5 for the parts outside the CDR3, the full variable domain is DSGVTQTPKHLITATGQRVTLRCSPRSGDLSVYWYQQSLDQGLQFLIQYYNGEERAKGNILERFSAQQFPDLHSELNLSSLELGDSALYFCASSQGFQETQYFGPGTRLLVL.

This clone was recorded once. The J gene is TRBJ2-1, the V gene TRBV15; TRBD1 agrees at 8 bases. CDR1 and CDR2 (germline): LNHNV, YYDKDF (reference sequence). With V trimmed by 3 bases and J by 6 bases, 1 base remained unmatched. The CDR3 runs to 13 residues. The chain's CDR3 is CATSRTGANEQFF. In DNA, the CDR3 is TGTGCCACCAGCAGGACAGGGGCCAATGAGCAGTTCTTC.